This passage covers 21 T cell receptor beta chains from one sample sequenced in a study of response to subunit inactivated influenza vaccine. TCRdb re-derived calls from the RT-PCR reads in MiXCR, one entry per CDR3 protein. This table holds 280,000 or so distinct CDR3 sequences, around a fifth found once. The specimen was PBMCs from blood, collected about 20 months after vaccination. These receptors were taken from a man between 50 and 75 years old who received an inactivated influenza vaccine.

The CDR3 DNA reads TGTGCCAGCAGTTTATATGGGACAGGGTACACCGGGGAGCTGTTTTTT. Its protein product is CASSLYGTGYTGELFF. The genes are TRBV12-3 or TRBV12-4 and TRBJ2-2; TRBD1 agrees at 9 bases. This CDR3 spans 16 amino acids. V dropped 2 bases and J dropped 3; count of bases not matched to a gene: 4.

This clonotype was observed a few times. The J gene is TRBJ1-5, the V gene TRBV10-3; 7 bases line up with TRBD1. The CDR3 is 13 residues long. V shed 5 bases and J 4 bases; nucleotides not matched to a gene: 2. Germline lookup yields CDR1 ENHRY and CDR2 SYGVKD. For the CDR3, the DNA is TGTGCCATCAGTACAGGGGAGAATCAGCCCCAGCATTTT. This encodes CAISTGENQPQHF.

Regarding this clonotype: The junction differs from germline at one of its ends, possibly a read error. The chain has TRBV20-1 and TRBJ1-1; D gene unclear. The germline V gene has CDR1 DFQATT and CDR2 SNEGSKA (reference sequence). This CDR3 has 13 residues. The CDR3 bases are TGCAGTGCTAGGTCGCGGTGGAACACTGAAGTTTTCTTT. Its translation is CSARSRWNTEVFF.

This clonotype has a handful of counts. The rearrangement links TRBV20-1 to TRBJ1-1; unclear D gene. This CDR3 is built from 14 residues. V shed 0 bases and J shed 6 bases, with 14 bases lying between them. From germline, CDR1 is DFQATT and CDR2 SNEGSKA (reference sequence). CDR3 in amino acids: CSARDLAGYAEAFF. The DNA of the CDR3 is TGCAGTGCTAGAGATCTCGCGGGGTACGCTGAAGCTTTCTTT.

This clonotype has only a few counts. The chain combines TRBV20-1 with TRBJ2-7, with D perhaps TRBD2 (5 bases). This CDR3 region has 16 residues. The V end lost 1 base, the J end lost 1 base, and 17 bases lay between the germline ends. Germline V gene sequence: CDR1 DFQATT, CDR2 SNEGSKA (reference sequence). The CDR3 here is CSARARVGLQSYEQYF. The DNA of the CDR3 is TGCAGTGCTAGAGCGAGGGTTGGTTTACAGTCCTACGAGCAGTACTTC.

The chain uses TRBV4-2 and TRBJ2-7; no clear D gene. With 0 bases removed from V and 2 bases from J, the gap between germline ends came to 11 bases. From germline, CDR1 is LGHNA and CDR2 YNFKEQ. This CDR3 has 15 residues. Written as DNA, the CDR3 is TGTGCCAGCAGCCAAGATTGGCAGTCCACCTACGAGCAGTACTTC. Its protein product is CASSQDWQSTYEQYF.

The rearrangement links TRBV12-3 or TRBV12-4 to TRBJ2-3, with a tentative D call TRBD2 (5 bases). V was trimmed by 2 bases and J by 9 bases, leaving 18 bases between them. This CDR3 is built from 15 residues. The CDR3 nucleotides read TGTGCCAGCAGTTTACCCCACTCCGGGATAAAGACGCAGTATTTT. It yields the protein CASSLPHSGIKTQYF.

This clonotype was picked up a small number of times. The chain uses TRBV6-5 and TRBJ1-2; maybe TRBD1 (6 bases). V dropped 2 bases and J dropped 8 bases, with 21 bases sitting between them. CDR1 and CDR2 (germline): MNHEY, SVGAGI. The CDR3 spans 16 residues. CDR3 in DNA: TGTGCCAGCAGTTACAATTCAGGGGCGCGTTATATAGGCTACACCTTC. Translation gives CASSYNSGARYIGYTF.

This clonotype was observed a handful of times. The chain couples TRBV9 to TRBJ2-3, with TRBD1 matching over 8 bases. CDR1 is SGDLS, CDR2 YYNGEE, per germline. The CDR3 has 16 amino acids. Trimming at V came to 3 bases and at J to 2 bases, leaving 8 bases not matched to a gene. CDR3 bases: TGTGCCAGCAGCGCCCCGGGACAGGCCTCCACAGATACGCAGTATTTT. It codes for CASSAPGQASTDTQYF.

A few counts support this clonotype. The CDR3 sequence is CASSSMSFWGAGEQYF. In DNA form, the CDR3 reads TGTGCCAGCAGTTCGATGTCGTTTTGGGGGGCTGGCGAGCAGTACTTC. This chain links TRBV28 with TRBJ2-7; either TRBD1 or TRBD2 may supply D (6 bases each). This CDR3 is built from 16 residues. V was pared by 4 bases and J by 6 bases, with 22 bases between. CDR1 is MDHEN and CDR2 is SYDVKM in the germline V gene.

This clonotype was counted a few times. The V gene is TRBV28, the J gene TRBJ1-2; D is perhaps TRBD1 (6 bases). V was cut by 7 bases and J by 4 bases, with 13 bases left in between. The CDR3 is made up of 13 amino acids. The germline gives CDR1 MDHEN, CDR2 SYDVKM. The CDR3 DNA follows: TGTGCCAGCATTCAGGACAGTAGCTATGGCTACACCTTC. Its translation: CASIQDSSYGYTF.

This clonotype was observed a handful of times. The chain couples TRBV4-2 to TRBJ2-1; TRBD2 aligns across 9 bases. The J segment lost 0 bases and the V segment lost 5 bases, leaving 8 bases of the junction unmatched. Germline-derived CDR1 and CDR2 are LGHNA and YNFKEQ. This CDR3 has 17 amino acids. Here the CDR3 DNA reads TGTGCCAGCAGCTCCCGACTAGCGGCAAGCTCCTACAATGAGCAGTTCTTC. Its protein product is CASSSRLAASSYNEQFF.

The sample holds many counts of this clonotype. CDR3 bases: TGTGCCAGCAGTTTAGGTTATTTGGGCTACACCTTC. Translation: CASSLGYLGYTF. V is TRBV12-3 or TRBV12-4 and J is TRBJ1-2; D is uncertain. The V end lost 1 base, the J end lost 8 bases, and 8 bases lay between the germline ends. The CDR3 consists of 12 residues.

The rearrangement joins TRBV6-2 or TRBV6-3 to TRBJ2-2; 10 positions agree with TRBD2. Germline V CDR1 and CDR2: MNHEY, SVGEGT. Trimming took 4 bases from V and 4 from J; bases not matched to a gene: 3. The CDR3 consists of 15 residues. CDR3 protein: CASSSVAGGTGELFF. Written as DNA, the CDR3 is TGTGCCAGCAGTTCCGTAGCGGGAGGCACCGGGGAGCTGTTTTTT.

This clonotype has a count of ten or more. V usage is TRBV4-1 and J usage is TRBJ2-7, with D tentatively TRBD1 (6 bases). The germline V gene encodes CDR1 MGHRA and CDR2 YSYEKL. This CDR3 comprises 15 residues. Trimming shortened V by 0 bases and J by 3 bases, and 12 bases separated the two germline ends. The CDR3 protein is CASSQDQGRGYEQYF. The CDR3 bases are TGCGCCAGCAGCCAAGATCAGGGGCGCGGCTACGAGCAGTACTTC.

V usage is TRBV6-2 or TRBV6-3 and J usage is TRBJ2-5; D not resolved. CDR1 and CDR2 from the germline V gene are MNHEY and SVGEGT. This CDR3 is 14 amino acids long. Trimming removed 5 bases at V and 5 bases at J, with 15 bases between. The CDR3 here is CASSNGLARETQYF. DNA of the CDR3: TGTGCCAGCAGTAATGGCCTCGCGCGGGAGACCCAGTACTTC.

V usage is TRBV29-1 and J usage is TRBJ1-6; D is ambiguous. With 4 bases removed from V and 7 bases from J, the gap between germline ends came to 11 bases. The germline V gene has CDR1 SQVTM and CDR2 ANQGSEA. The CDR3 runs to 13 residues. The DNA of the CDR3 is TGCAGCGTTGCATCCGACCCGAATTCACCCCTCCACTTT. As protein: CSVASDPNSPLHF.

The chain has TRBV3-1 and TRBJ1-2; D ambiguous. The germline V and J ends were trimmed by 0 bases and 4 bases, with 12 bases remaining between them. The CDR3 totals 15 residues. CDR1 is LGHDT and CDR2 is YNNKEL in the germline V gene (reference sequence). This CDR3 reads CASSQDLWPIYGYTF. In nucleotides, the CDR3 is TGTGCCAGCAGCCAAGATTTGTGGCCGATCTATGGCTACACCTTC.

The sample holds a few counts of this clonotype. V is TRBV12-3 or TRBV12-4 and J is TRBJ2-1; tentatively, D is TRBD1 (6 bases). Trimming took off 1 base at V and 9 bases at J, with 10 bases between the two ends. The CDR3 is 13 residues long. The chain's CDR3 is CASSLGGPFEQFF. The CDR3 DNA reads TGTGCCAGCAGTTTAGGGGGGCCGTTTGAGCAGTTCTTC.

This clonotype was counted a few times. V usage is TRBV2 and J usage is TRBJ2-1, with a tentative D call TRBD2 (6 bases). V was pared by 2 bases and J by 0 bases, with 11 bases between. The CDR3 is made up of 16 amino acids. CDR1 and CDR2 (germline): SNHLY, FYNNEI. The CDR3 loop reads CASSEFGGLSYNEQFF. CDR3 bases: TGTGCCAGCAGTGAATTCGGGGGACTCTCCTACAATGAGCAGTTCTTC.

This clonotype appeared a few times. The V and J genes are TRBV24-1 and TRBJ2-7; TRBD1 agrees at 8 bases. This CDR3 has 11 amino acids. The junction had 3 bases not matched to a gene; V was cut back by 3 bases and J by 12 bases. CDR1 KGHDR and CDR2 SFDVKD come from the germline V gene. The CDR3 reads CATSDRTGSYF. The CDR3 DNA follows: TGTGCCACCAGTGATCGGACAGGGTCGTACTTC.